The rows below give T cell receptor beta chains drawn from one sample of a study of regulatory T cells in long-lasting Graves disease. TCRdb reprocessed the multiplex PCR reads via MiXCR and lists one record per CDR3 protein. The sample carries roughly 430,000 distinct CDR3 sequences, around 20% recorded once. The specimen was peripheral blood mononuclear cells (PBMCs), collected when the disease was refractory, from a patient treated with antithyroid drugs. These receptors originate from a female donor with Graves disease. Each CDR3 is given with its conserved first and last residue. Each record gives: D gene, V gene, J gene, clone size, CDR3 DNA, CDR3 protein. The D gene is left open where the match is weak. Expanded clones get a size class; other rows say once, few or many, or leave the size out.

>TRBD1|TRBV2|TRBJ2-5|many
TGTGCCAGCAGCCGGGACAGGGAGATCGAGACCCAGTACTTC
CASSRDREIETQYF
>NA|TRBV6-1|TRBJ1-1|many
TGTGCCAGCAGTGAAGTCCAGGGATCTCCTGAAGCTTTCTTT
CASSEVQGSPEAFF
>TRBD2|TRBV28|TRBJ2-5|NA
TGTGCCAGCATCGGGAGGGAAGAGACCCAGTACTTC
CASIGREETQYF
>TRBD1|TRBV28|TRBJ1-6|few
TGTGCCAGCAGAGAAATTGACAGGGATTCACCCCTCCACTTT
CASREIDRDSPLHF
>TRBD1|TRBV3-1|TRBJ2-1|few
TGTGCCAGCAGCCAGGGGACAGGGACCTACAATGAGCAGTTCTTC
CASSQGTGTYNEQFF
>TRBD1|TRBV28|TRBJ1-5|many
TGTGCCAGCAAGACCGACAGGGGTGGAAAGCCCCAGCATTTT
CASKTDRGGKPQHF
>NA|TRBV18|TRBJ2-5|many
TGTGCCAGCTCAGACTGGACGGACCAAGAGACCCAGTACTTC
CASSDWTDQETQYF
>NA|TRBV12-3/TRBV12-4|TRBJ2-2|NA
TGTGCCAGCAGTTTATATAACAGGGTCTCCGGGGAGCTGTTTTTT
CASSLYNRVSGELFF
>NA|TRBV18|TRBJ2-6|few
TGTGCCAGCTCACCACACCGACTAGACAACTCTGGGGCCAACGTCCTGACTTTC
CASSPHRLDNSGANVLTF
>TRBD1|TRBV12-3/TRBV12-4|TRBJ1-2|many
TGTGCCAGCAGTTGGGGGACAGGGGGCAGCTATGGCTACACCTTC
CASSWGTGGSYGYTF
>TRBD2|TRBV20-1|TRBJ2-5|many
TGCAGTGCTAGCCCCGGGCTAGCGGGAGCGGAGACCCAGTACTTC
CSASPGLAGAETQYF
>NA|TRBV28|TRBJ2-3|NA
TGTGCCAGCAGTCGGAAAGTTGCGGATACGCAGTATTTT
CASSRKVADTQYF
>TRBD1|TRBV19|TRBJ2-7|NA
TGTGCCAGTAGTATTACCTGGACAGGGTCCTACGAGCAGTACTTC
CASSITWTGSYEQYF
>TRBD1|TRBV24-1|TRBJ2-7|NA
TGTGCCACCAGTGACAAACAGGGGACCAGCTCCTACGAGCAGTACTTC
CATSDKQGTSSYEQYF
>NA|TRBV5-1|TRBJ1-6|NA
TGCGCCAGCAGCTCCGACAGGACGAACAATTCACCCCTCCACTTT
CASSSDRTNNSPLHF
>NA|TRBV29-1|TRBJ1-1|NA
TGCAGCGTGGTCCGGGACGGTGGGGCCACTGAAGCTTTCTTT
CSVVRDGGATEAFF
>TRBD1|TRBV20-1|TRBJ2-4|NA
TGCAGTGTTAGGGGGACAGGTGGAAACATTCAGTACTTC
CSVRGTGGNIQYF
>NA|TRBV28|TRBJ1-3|many
TGTGCCAGCAGTTTAAGGGCCCTTCCGAGCGGAAACACCATATATTTT
CASSLRALPSGNTIYF
>TRBD1|TRBV7-9|TRBJ2-7|NA
TGTGCCAGCAGCTTAGGACAGGGGGAAATACGCGAGCAGTACTTC
CASSLGQGEIREQYF
>TRBD2|TRBV7-2|TRBJ2-3|NA
TGTGCCAGCAGCGAGACAGCGGGAACAGATACGCAGTATTTT
CASSETAGTDTQYF
>NA|TRBV5-1|TRBJ1-1|few
TGCGCCAGCAGCTTATCGGGAACGCTGAACACTGAAGCTTTCTTT
CASSLSGTLNTEAFF
>NA|TRBV6-2/TRBV6-3|TRBJ2-6|few
TGTGCCAGCAGTTTAGTCCTCTCTGGGGCCAACGTCCTGACTTTC
CASSLVLSGANVLTF
>NA|TRBV19|TRBJ1-5|NA
TGTGCCAGTAGCAGCCGCCTTACAGGGCGTAGCAATCAGCCCCAGCATTTT
CASSSRLTGRSNQPQHF
>NA|TRBV29-1|TRBJ2-6|NA
TGCAGCGTTGAAGAGGGGACAACCAACGGGCCCGTCCTGACTTTC
CSVEEGTTNGPVLTF
>NA|TRBV6-1|TRBJ1-5|NA
TGTGCCAGCAGCCTCGAACCAGATCAGCCCCAGCATTTT
CASSLEPDQPQHF
>NA|TRBV7-9|TRBJ2-3|NA
TGTGCCAGCAGCCCCCCCTCTAGACTAGTCAGCACAGATACGCAGTATTTT
CASSPPSRLVSTDTQYF
>NA|TRBV28|TRBJ2-7|many
TGTGCCAGCAGTTTCTCCCGGACAGTATCTTACGAGCAGTACTTC
CASSFSRTVSYEQYF
>TRBD1|TRBV27|TRBJ1-4|many
TGTGCCAGCAGTCTCGACAGGGGCCGTGGAGAAAAACTGTTTTTT
CASSLDRGRGEKLFF
>NA|TRBV24-1|TRBJ1-5|many
TGTGCCACCAGTGATTTATCGTCCCGGGACCGCTATCAGCCCCAGCATTTT
CATSDLSSRDRYQPQHF
>TRBD2|TRBV5-6|TRBJ2-1|NA
TGTGCCAGCAGCCAACCGGGACTAGCGGGCCCAGACAGGGTCAATGAGCAGTTCTTC
CASSQPGLAGPDRVNEQFF
>NA|TRBV27|TRBJ1-2|many
TGTGCCAGCAGGGCGAGGGGTCCCGGTAACTATGGCTACACCTTC
CASRARGPGNYGYTF
>TRBD1|TRBV19|TRBJ2-4|once
TGTGCCAGTAGCCCGGGACAGGGAAACATTCAGTACTTC
CASSPGQGNIQYF
>TRBD1|TRBV6-2/TRBV6-3|TRBJ2-5|many
TGTGCCAGCAGTTACGCCGACAGGGAAGAGACCCAGTACTTC
CASSYADREETQYF
>NA|TRBV13|TRBJ2-1|few
TGTGCCAGCAGCCCTCCTTCCTACAATGAGCAGTTCTTC
CASSPPSYNEQFF
>TRBD2|TRBV2|TRBJ2-5|many
TGTGCCAGTCTAGCGGGAGGAGAGACCCAGTACTTC
CASLAGGETQYF
>NA|TRBV11-1|TRBJ2-5|many
TGTGCCAGCGCGGTATATGGAGAGACCCAGTACTTC
CASAVYGETQYF
>NA|TRBV19|TRBJ1-1|NA
TGTGCCAGTAGCCGCAGGGGCGCGAACACTGAAGCTTTCTTT
CASSRRGANTEAFF
>TRBD1|TRBV5-1|TRBJ2-7|many
TGCGCCAGCAGCTTTCGACAGGGGTACGAGCAGTACTTC
CASSFRQGYEQYF
>TRBD1|TRBV15|TRBJ1-4|NA
TGTGCCACCAGCAGACAGGGACAGAATAATGAAAAACTGTTTTTT
CATSRQGQNNEKLFF
>TRBD2|TRBV6-1|TRBJ2-5|NA
TGTGCCGGAAGAATAGCGGGAGAAGAGACCCAGTACTTC
CAGRIAGEETQYF
>TRBD2|TRBV19|TRBJ2-7|NA
TGTGCCACCGTCGGGACTAGCGGTTCGTCCCAACCCTACGAGCAGTACTTC
CATVGTSGSSQPYEQYF
>NA|TRBV19|TRBJ1-2|once
TGTGCCAGTAGTCCGGGTTGGGGGGCAGGAGGCTACACCTTC
CASSPGWGAGGYTF
>NA|TRBV6-1|TRBJ1-2|few
TGTGCCAGCAGCTGGGGCCCTGCAGGGTATGGCTACACCTTC
CASSWGPAGYGYTF
>NA|TRBV5-6|TRBJ2-4|few
TGTGCCAGCGGCCGGGGTGACTTAGCCAAAAACATTCAGTACTTC
CASGRGDLAKNIQYF